These 27 T cell receptor beta chains were all obtained from the same sample, sequenced in a study of T-cell reconstitution after alpha-beta-depleted transplantation in children. Preparing the TCRbeta library involved the use of unique molecular identifiers. TCRdb reanalysed the PCR reads using MiXCR and keeps one entry per CDR3 protein. The table shows about 110,000 distinct CDR3 sequences, with more than 20% occurring only once. This specimen consisted of PBMCs, mostly from graft donor cells, obtained 180 days after TCRalphabeta/CD19-depleted stem cell transplant. Receptors originate from a male patient aged 2 to 9 who had a stem cell transplant for chronic granulomatous disease, so the T cells may come from the graft donor.

The sample holds a few counts of this clonotype. The chain has TRBV7-2 and TRBJ2-1; 7 positions agree with TRBD2. V was pared by 3 bases and J by 0 bases, with 8 bases of the junction left unmatched. Germline V gives CDR1 SGHTA, CDR2 FQGNSA. The CDR3 is 17 amino acids. The CDR3 DNA follows: TGTGCCAGCAGCTTCCCTAGCGGACTCGGCTCCTACAATGAGCAGTTCTTC. Translation: CASSFPSGLGSYNEQFF.

The J gene is TRBJ2-3, the V gene TRBV20-1, with D possibly matching TRBD2 (6 bases). Trimming removed 4 bases from V and 2 bases from J, with 16 bases in between. The CDR3 has 15 amino acids. Germline V gene data show CDR1 as DFQATT and CDR2 as SNEGSKA (reference sequence). CDR3 nucleotides: TGCAGTGCTAAATTGGTCGCGGGGCCCACAGATACGCAGTATTTT. It is translated as CSAKLVAGPTDTQYF.

This chain joins TRBV15 and TRBJ2-3; 10 bases are shared with TRBD2. The V gene's germline CDR1 is LNHNV and CDR2 YYDKDF (reference sequence). V lost 1 base and J lost 1; bases outside the gene matches: 2. The CDR3 has 16 amino acids. CDR3 loop: CATSRGGLAGTDTQYF. For the CDR3, the DNA is TGTGCCACCAGCAGAGGCGGACTAGCGGGCACAGATACGCAGTATTTT.

The chain uses TRBV15 and TRBJ2-4; no firm D call. The CDR3 runs to 14 residues. Germline-derived CDR1 and CDR2 are LNHNV and YYDKDF (reference sequence). The V gene lost 0 bases and the J gene lost 8 bases, with 11 bases spanning the gap. The CDR3 nucleotides read TGTGCCACCAGCAGAGATAACGTAAAAGACATTCAGTACTTC. It codes for CATSRDNVKDIQYF.

This clonotype was detected only a few times. This sequence joins TRBV29-1 and TRBJ2-1, with 12 bases that match TRBD2. The trim removed 6 bases at V and 7 bases at J, leaving 19 bases unmatched. The CDR3 runs to 18 residues. From germline, CDR1 is SQVTM and CDR2 ANQGSEA. The CDR3 protein is CSVKSGLAGGPVGNEQFF. The DNA of the CDR3 is TGCAGCGTCAAATCAGGCCTAGCGGGGGGGCCGGTTGGAAATGAGCAGTTCTTC.

This clonotype showed up many times. The J gene is TRBJ2-3, the V gene TRBV6-1; D might be TRBD2 (6 bases). The CDR3 is 16 residues long. V lost 5 bases, J lost 6 bases, and 21 bases lay in between. The V gene's germline CDR1 is MNHNS and CDR2 SASEGT. The CDR3 here is CASSPQLAPLSDTQYF. The CDR3 DNA sequence: TGTGCCAGCAGTCCCCAACTAGCCCCCTTGAGCGATACGCAGTATTTT.

The rearrangement joins TRBV12-3 or TRBV12-4 to TRBJ1-2; tentative D call: TRBD1 (6 bases). V lost 5 bases, J lost 4 bases, and 17 bases lay in between. This CDR3 spans 15 amino acids. The CDR3 here is CASSTLGEGGYGYTF. The CDR3 DNA reads as TGTGCCAGCAGTACCCTAGGGGAGGGGGGCTATGGCTACACCTTC.

This chain connects TRBV6-2 or TRBV6-3 to TRBJ1-5; D gene ambiguous. Germline V gene lookup returns CDR1 MNHEY and CDR2 SVGEGT. The CDR3 spans 14 residues. Deletions cut 5 bases from V and 7 bases from J, with 15 bases between. This CDR3 is CASSILAVGQPQHF. The CDR3 nucleotides read TGTGCCAGCAGTATCCTAGCGGTTGGACAGCCCCAGCATTTT.

This chain connects TRBV4-1 to TRBJ2-7, with 7 positions matching TRBD2. From germline, CDR1 is MGHRA and CDR2 YSYEKL. This CDR3 comprises 18 residues. J gave up 2 bases and V 0 bases, and 13 bases lay outside the gene matches. CDR3 sequence: CASSQDLTSSLPAYEQYF. The DNA of the CDR3 is TGCGCCAGCAGCCAAGACCTGACTAGCAGCCTACCCGCCTACGAGCAGTACTTC.

There are a few counts of this clonotype. This chain connects TRBV15 to TRBJ2-7; tentative D call: TRBD1 (5 bases). The CDR3 has 13 amino acids. Between the trimmed V and J ends, which lost 1 base and 12 bases, there was a span of 16 bases. Germline loops: CDR1 LNHNV, CDR2 YYDKDF (reference sequence). The chain's CDR3 is CATSRGDRQGSYF. CDR3 in DNA: TGTGCCACCAGCAGAGGTGATCGGCAGGGATCGTACTTC. Combining the CDR3 with reference TRBV15 and TRBJ2-7 gives the whole variable domain DAMVIQNPRYQVTQFGKPVTLSCSQTLNHNVMYWYQQKSSQAPKLLFHYYDKDFNNEADTPDNFQSRRPNTSFCFLDIRSPGLGDTAMYLCATSRGDRQGSYFGPGTRLTVT.

This chain joins TRBV20-1 and TRBJ2-1, with 7 bases aligning to TRBD1. There are 14 residues in the CDR3. Looked up from germline, CDR1 is DFQATT and CDR2 is SNEGSKA (reference sequence). With 5 bases clipped from V and 0 bases from J, the junction kept 4 bases outside the gene matches. This CDR3 is CSARQGSSYNEQFF. The CDR3 DNA is TGCAGTGCTCGACAGGGATCCTCCTACAATGAGCAGTTCTTC.

This clonotype has ten or more counts. The chain links TRBV5-1 to TRBJ2-7; either TRBD1 or TRBD2 may fit D (5 bases each). Germline V CDR1 and CDR2: SGHRS, YFSETQ. The V end was cut by 6 bases, the J end by 2 bases, with 15 bases between. The CDR3 is 14 amino acids. This CDR3 reads CASTSGTGTYEQYF. CDR3 nucleotide sequence: TGCGCCAGCACCTCCGGGACCGGGACCTACGAGCAGTACTTC.

This clonotype turned up a few times. The J gene is TRBJ2-3, the V gene TRBV12-3 or TRBV12-4; 7 positions match TRBD2. CDR3 length equals 15 residues. V gave up 1 base and J gave up 2 bases; unmatched junction bases: 3. CDR3 bases: TGTGCCAGCAGTTTAGGGGGGGGAACCACAGATACGCAGTATTTT. Translating it yields CASSLGGGTTDTQYF.

The J gene is TRBJ1-2, the V gene TRBV29-1; D gene ambiguous. Per germline, CDR1 SQVTM and CDR2 ANQGSEA. CDR3 length equals 13 residues. V dropped 6 bases and J dropped 4 bases, with 15 bases sitting between them. DNA of the CDR3: TGCAGCGTCACCCCTCGGGTCTCCTATGGCTACACCTTC. Its translation: CSVTPRVSYGYTF.

The rearrangement links TRBV19 to TRBJ1-2, with TRBD1 identical over 9 bases. V was pared by 4 bases and J by 2 bases, with 5 bases of the junction left unmatched. Per germline, CDR1 LNHDA and CDR2 SQIVND (reference sequence). There are 15 residues in the CDR3. CDR3 residues: CASSTRTGANYGYTF. CDR3 bases: TGTGCCAGTAGTACTAGGACAGGGGCGAACTATGGCTACACCTTC.

This clonotype occurred a few times. The rearrangement uses TRBV20-1 and TRBJ2-7; 8 bases fit TRBD1. CDR1 is DFQATT and CDR2 is SNEGSKA in the germline V gene (reference sequence). Trimming cost V 6 bases and J 6 bases; bases outside gene matches: 13. The CDR3 extends over 14 amino acids. The DNA for the CDR3 is TGCAGTGCCCGATTGCAGGGGGCGCAGCGCGAGCAGTACTTC. Its protein product is CSARLQGAQREQYF.

This clonotype was detected only a few times. The V call is TRBV7-2, the J call TRBJ1-3; TRBD1 agrees at 8 bases. The CDR3 has 17 residues. Trimming took 2 bases from V and 4 from J; bases not matched to a gene: 10. CDR1 SGHTA and CDR2 FQGNSA come from the germline V gene. The CDR3 coding sequence is TGTGCCAGCAGCTTAACGCTCGGGACAGGTCTCGGAAACACCATATATTTT. Its protein product is CASSLTLGTGLGNTIYF. Using reference TRBV7-2 and TRBJ1-3 for the parts outside the CDR3, the full variable domain is GAGVSQSPSNKVTEKGKDVELRCDPISGHTALYWYRQSLGQGLEFLIYFQGNSAPDKSGLPSDRFSAERTGGSVSTLTIQRTQQEDSAVYLCASSLTLGTGLGNTIYFGEGSWLTVV.

Ten or more counts support this clonotype. This chain connects TRBV20-1 to TRBJ1-3; D remains ambiguous. The germline V gene has CDR1 DFQATT and CDR2 SNEGSKA (reference sequence). CDR3 size: 11 residues. V lost 4 bases to trimming and J lost 4 bases, with 5 bases between them. The CDR3 reads CSAIYGNTIYF. The CDR3 nucleotides read TGCAGTGCTATCTACGGAAACACCATATATTTT.

The rearrangement joins TRBV25-1 to TRBJ2-7; possible D gene TRBD2, 5 bases. V lost 2 bases, J lost 2 bases, and 22 bases lay in between. Germline CDR1 and CDR2: MGHDK and SYGVNS. This CDR3 region has 18 residues. The CDR3: CASSEPNVLGEAPYEQYF. CDR3 DNA sequence: TGTGCCAGCAGTGAACCGAACGTTCTGGGAGAGGCCCCCTACGAGCAGTACTTC.

The V gene is TRBV7-6, the J gene TRBJ2-3; 12 nucleotides agree with TRBD1. The CDR3 consists of 16 residues. Looked up from germline, CDR1 is SGHVS and CDR2 is FNYEAQ. Germline trimming cut 5 bases from V and 0 bases from J; bases unmatched to any gene: 3. CDR3 loop: CASSRGTGGSTDTQYF. The CDR3 nucleotides read TGTGCCAGCAGCCGCGGGACAGGGGGCAGCACAGATACGCAGTATTTT. The variable domain in full, with the rest retrieved from reference TRBV7-6 and TRBJ2-3, is GAGVSQSPRYKVTKRGQDVALRCDPISGHVSLYWYRQALGQGPEFLTYFNYEAQQDKSGLPNDRFSAERPEGSISTLTIQRTEQRDSAMYRCASSRGTGGSTDTQYFGPGTRLTVL.

This clonotype turned up a few times. V gene TRBV11-3 combines with J gene TRBJ2-2, with 8 nucleotides matching TRBD2. V trimming: 1 base; J trimming: 11 bases; junction bases outside the gene matches: 6. CDR3 length: 14 amino acids. Germline V gives CDR1 SGHNT, CDR2 YENEEA. CDR3 loop: CASSLVGTSRELFF. In nucleotides, the CDR3 is TGTGCCAGCAGCTTAGTGGGGACTAGTCGTGAGCTGTTTTTT.

The V and J genes are TRBV11-2 and TRBJ1-1; TRBD1 agrees at 10 bases. CDR1 SGHAT and CDR2 FQNNGV come from the germline V gene. The CDR3 has 20 amino acids. V lost 1 base to trimming and J lost 0 bases; unmatched junction nucleotides: 14. This CDR3 reads CASSLVSRLRTGGLNTEAFF. In DNA, the CDR3 is TGTGCCAGCAGCTTAGTTAGCCGCCTGAGGACAGGGGGTTTGAACACTGAAGCTTTCTTT.

This clonotype was seen repeatedly, ten times or more. The chain couples TRBV5-6 to TRBJ2-7; the match to TRBD1 covers 7 bases. Germline-derived CDR1 and CDR2 are SGHDT and YYEEEE. The CDR3 extends over 17 amino acids. V trimming: 0 bases; J trimming: 0 bases; junction bases outside the gene matches: 9. CDR3 residues: CASSLAVDRTNSYEQYF. The CDR3 DNA sequence: TGTGCCAGCAGCTTGGCTGTGGACAGGACAAACTCCTACGAGCAGTACTTC.

This clonotype appeared a single time. J is TRBJ2-5 and V is TRBV28, with 10 bases matching TRBD2. CDR3 length: 13 residues. The germline gives CDR1 MDHEN, CDR2 SYDVKM. The V gene end was trimmed by 3 bases and the J gene end by 10 bases; junction bases not matched to a gene: 5. The CDR3 DNA reads TGTGCCAGCAGTTTCCTAGCGGGAGAAGACCAGTACTTC. It specifies CASSFLAGEDQYF.

This clonotype was seen many times. The genes are TRBV20-1 and TRBJ2-7; no reliable D call. Germline-derived CDR1 and CDR2 are DFQATT and SNEGSKA (reference sequence). The V end lost 3 bases, the J end lost 1 base, and 13 bases lay between the germline ends. This CDR3 is built from 14 residues. The CDR3 DNA is TGCAGTGCTAGTGAGTGGCGTCCTTCCTACGAGCAGTACTTC. Its protein is CSASEWRPSYEQYF.

Only a few counts were recorded for this clonotype. In nucleotides, the CDR3 is TGTGCCAGCAGCTTAGTAGGTTCTAGCGGGGTCAATGAGCAGTTCTTC. As protein: CASSLVGSSGVNEQFF. V usage is TRBV7-2 and J usage is TRBJ2-1, with 9 bases lining up with TRBD2. The trim removed 1 base at V and 6 bases at J, leaving 7 bases unmatched. This CDR3 has 16 amino acids. CDR1 and CDR2 (germline): SGHTA, FQGNSA.

The rearrangement uses TRBV12-3 or TRBV12-4 and TRBJ1-5; the D gene is possibly TRBD1 (5 bases). V lost 6 bases, J lost 7 bases, and 16 bases lay in between. This CDR3 spans 14 amino acids. The CDR3 reads CASRVDSGGQPQHF. The CDR3 DNA reads as TGTGCCAGCAGGGTCGACAGCGGAGGGCAGCCCCAGCATTTT.